This T cell receptor beta chain derives from a study of metastatic and nonmetastatic thyroid tumors. Study at large: The study looked at repertoires side by side in blood and in tumor or nodule tissue from malignant and benign thyroid patients. Findings of the study overall: Significantly higher TCR beta diversity was reportedly seen in malignant thyroid tumors than benign nodules, in blood and tumor.

None of the patients had undergone any treatment ahead of thyroid surgery. The ends were cut back, 6 bases at V and 6 bases at J, with 13 bases in the middle. The CDR3 contains 13 residues. Germline V gene lookup returns CDR1 MNHEY and CDR2 SMNVEV (reference sequence). In the authors' workflow: Building a distant-metastasis classifier for papillary thyroid cancer drew on CDR3 differences across clinicopathological groups. TCRdb re-called clones via MiXCR from the PCR reads. It is TCRdb's table, rather than the study itself, that gives the V and J calls and clone size. The table has tens of thousands of clones, approximately 11% seen once. This clone came up many times. Its antigen is still unknown.

This clonotype originated in a female donor with papillary thyroid cancer or a benign thyroid nodule (not recorded which). Some clones in this sample may be carry-over from other donors' samples. This chain links TRBV27 with TRBJ2-3, with D unclear. What was sequenced was blood. The CDR3: CASSPFRDDTQYF. The CDR3 region has the DNA TGTGCCAGCAGCCCTTTTAGAGACGATACGCAGTATTTT.